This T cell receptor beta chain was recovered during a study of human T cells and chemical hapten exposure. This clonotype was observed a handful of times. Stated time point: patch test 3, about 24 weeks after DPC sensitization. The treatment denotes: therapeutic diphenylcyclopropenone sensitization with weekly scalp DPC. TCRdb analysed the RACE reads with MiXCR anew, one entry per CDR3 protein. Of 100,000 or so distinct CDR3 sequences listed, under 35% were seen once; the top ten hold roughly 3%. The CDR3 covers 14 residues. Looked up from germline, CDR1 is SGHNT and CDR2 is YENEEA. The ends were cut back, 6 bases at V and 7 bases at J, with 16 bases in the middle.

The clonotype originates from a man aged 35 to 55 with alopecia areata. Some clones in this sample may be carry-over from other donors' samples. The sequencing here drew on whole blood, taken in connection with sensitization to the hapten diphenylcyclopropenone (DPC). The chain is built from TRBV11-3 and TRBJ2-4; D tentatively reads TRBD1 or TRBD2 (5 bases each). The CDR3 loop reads CASRKTGTRNIQYF. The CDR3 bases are TGTGCCAGCAGGAAAACCGGGACCAGGAACATTCAGTACTTC.